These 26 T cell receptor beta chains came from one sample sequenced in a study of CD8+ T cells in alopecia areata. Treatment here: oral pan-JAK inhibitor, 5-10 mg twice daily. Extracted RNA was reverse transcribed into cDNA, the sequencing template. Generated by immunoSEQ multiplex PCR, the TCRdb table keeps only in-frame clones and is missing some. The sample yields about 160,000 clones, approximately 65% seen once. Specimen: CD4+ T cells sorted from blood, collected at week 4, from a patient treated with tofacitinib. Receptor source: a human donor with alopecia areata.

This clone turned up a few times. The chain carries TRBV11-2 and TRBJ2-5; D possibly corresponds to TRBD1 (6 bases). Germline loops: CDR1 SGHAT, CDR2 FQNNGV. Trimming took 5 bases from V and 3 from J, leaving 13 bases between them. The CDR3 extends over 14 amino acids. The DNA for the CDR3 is TGTGCCAGCAGCGAACAGGGACGGAAAGAGACCCAGTACTTC. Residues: CASSEQGRKETQYF. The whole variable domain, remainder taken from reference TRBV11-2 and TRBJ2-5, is EAGVAQSPRYKIIEKRQSVAFWCNPISGHATLYWYQQILGQGPKLLIQFQNNGVVDDSQLPKDRFSAERLKGVDSTLKIQPAKLEDSAVYLCASSEQGRKETQYFGPGTRLLVL.

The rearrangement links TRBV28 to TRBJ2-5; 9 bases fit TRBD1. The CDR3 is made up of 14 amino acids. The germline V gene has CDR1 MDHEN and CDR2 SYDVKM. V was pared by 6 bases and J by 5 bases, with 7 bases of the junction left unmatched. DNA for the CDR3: TGTGCCAGCAGGGAGACAGGGGGTGAGGAGACCCAGTACTTC. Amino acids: CASRETGGEETQYF.

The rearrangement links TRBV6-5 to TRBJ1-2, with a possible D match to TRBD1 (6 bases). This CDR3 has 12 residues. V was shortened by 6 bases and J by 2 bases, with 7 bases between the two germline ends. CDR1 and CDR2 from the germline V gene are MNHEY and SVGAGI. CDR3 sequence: CASRGTNYGYTF. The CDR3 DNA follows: TGTGCCAGCAGAGGGACAAACTATGGCTACACCTTC.

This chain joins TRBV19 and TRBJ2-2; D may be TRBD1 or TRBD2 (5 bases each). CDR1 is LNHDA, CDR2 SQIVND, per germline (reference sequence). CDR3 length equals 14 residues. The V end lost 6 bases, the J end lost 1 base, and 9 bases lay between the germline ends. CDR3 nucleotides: TGTGCCAGTAGGGGGACCGTGAACACCGGGGAGCTGTTTTTT. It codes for CASRGTVNTGELFF. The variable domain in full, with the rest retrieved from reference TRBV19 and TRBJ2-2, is DGGITQSPKYLFRKEGQNVTLSCEQNLNHDAMYWYRQDPGQGLRLIYYSQIVNDFQKGDIAEGYSVSREKKESFPLTVTSAQKNPTAFYLCASRGTVNTGELFFGEGSRLTVL.

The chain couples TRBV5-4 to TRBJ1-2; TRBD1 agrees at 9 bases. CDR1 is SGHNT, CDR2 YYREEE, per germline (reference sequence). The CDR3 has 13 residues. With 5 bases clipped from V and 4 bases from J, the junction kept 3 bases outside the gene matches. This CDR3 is CASRWDRAYGYTF. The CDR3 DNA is TGTGCCAGCAGATGGGACAGGGCCTATGGCTACACCTTC.

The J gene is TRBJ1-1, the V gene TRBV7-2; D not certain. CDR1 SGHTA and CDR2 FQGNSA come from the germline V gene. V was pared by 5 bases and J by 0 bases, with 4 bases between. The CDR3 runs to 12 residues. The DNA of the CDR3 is TGTGCCAGCAGCCTCATGAACACTGAAGCTTTCTTT. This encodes CASSLMNTEAFF.

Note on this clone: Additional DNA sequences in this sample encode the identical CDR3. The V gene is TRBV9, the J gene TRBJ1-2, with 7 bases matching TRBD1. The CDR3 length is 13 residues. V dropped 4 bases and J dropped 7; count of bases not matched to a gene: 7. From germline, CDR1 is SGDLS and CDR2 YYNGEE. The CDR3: CASSPEGARGYTF. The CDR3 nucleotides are TGTGCCAGCAGCCCGGAGGGGGCGCGTGGCTACACCTTC.

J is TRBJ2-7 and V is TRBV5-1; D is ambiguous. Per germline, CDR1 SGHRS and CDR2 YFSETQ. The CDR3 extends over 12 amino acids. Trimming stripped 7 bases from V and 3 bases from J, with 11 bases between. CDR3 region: CASSGSGYEQYF. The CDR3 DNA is TGCGCCAGCTCTGGCTCTGGCTACGAGCAGTACTTC.

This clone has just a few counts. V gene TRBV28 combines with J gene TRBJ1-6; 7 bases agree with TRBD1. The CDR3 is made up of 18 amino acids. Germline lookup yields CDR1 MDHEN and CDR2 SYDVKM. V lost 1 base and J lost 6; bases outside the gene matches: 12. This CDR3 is CASSLFTGANYFNSPLHF. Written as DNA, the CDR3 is TGTGCCAGCAGTTTATTTACAGGGGCAAACTACTTTAATTCACCCCTCCACTTT.

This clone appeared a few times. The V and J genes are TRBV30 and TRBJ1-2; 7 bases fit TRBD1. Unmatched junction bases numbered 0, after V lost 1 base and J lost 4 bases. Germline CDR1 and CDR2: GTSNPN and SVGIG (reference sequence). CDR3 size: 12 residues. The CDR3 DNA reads TGTGCCTGGAGTGGGGACAGCTATGGCTACACCTTC. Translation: CAWSGDSYGYTF.

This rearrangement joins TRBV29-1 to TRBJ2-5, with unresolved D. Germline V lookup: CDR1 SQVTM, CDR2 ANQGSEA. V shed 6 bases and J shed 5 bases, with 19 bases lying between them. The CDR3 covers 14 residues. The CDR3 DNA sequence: TGCAGCGTCTTGTCCTGGGTCACGGAGGAGACCCAGTACTTC. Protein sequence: CSVLSWVTEETQYF.

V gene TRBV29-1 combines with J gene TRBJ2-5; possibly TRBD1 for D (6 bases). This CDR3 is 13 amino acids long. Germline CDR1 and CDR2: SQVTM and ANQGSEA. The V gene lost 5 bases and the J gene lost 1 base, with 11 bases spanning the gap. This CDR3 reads CSVFTGIQETQYF. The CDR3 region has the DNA TGCAGCGTTTTTACAGGGATCCAAGAGACCCAGTACTTC.

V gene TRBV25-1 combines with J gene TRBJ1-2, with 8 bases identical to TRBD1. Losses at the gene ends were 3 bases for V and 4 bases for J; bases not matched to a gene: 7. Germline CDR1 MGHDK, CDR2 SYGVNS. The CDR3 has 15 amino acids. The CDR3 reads CASSEAGGRGYGYTF. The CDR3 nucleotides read TGTGCCAGCAGTGAGGCAGGGGGCCGTGGCTATGGCTACACCTTC.

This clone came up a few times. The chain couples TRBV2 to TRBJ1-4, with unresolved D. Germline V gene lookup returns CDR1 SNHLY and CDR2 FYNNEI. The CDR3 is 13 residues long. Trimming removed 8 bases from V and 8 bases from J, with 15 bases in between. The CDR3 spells CASRLTPVEKLFF. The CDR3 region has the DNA TGTGCCAGCCGCCTGACGCCCGTCGAAAAACTGTTTTTT.

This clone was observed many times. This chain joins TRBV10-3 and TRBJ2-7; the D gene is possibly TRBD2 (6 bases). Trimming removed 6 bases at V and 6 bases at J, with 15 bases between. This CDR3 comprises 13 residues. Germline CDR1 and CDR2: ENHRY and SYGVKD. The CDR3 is CAIRGGSNGEQYF. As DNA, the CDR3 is TGTGCCATCAGGGGAGGTAGCAACGGCGAGCAGTACTTC.

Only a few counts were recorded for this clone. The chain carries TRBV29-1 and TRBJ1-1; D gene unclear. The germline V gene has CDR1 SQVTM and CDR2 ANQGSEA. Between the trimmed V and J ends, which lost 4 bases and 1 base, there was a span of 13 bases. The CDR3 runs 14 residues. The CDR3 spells CSVAILAGNTEAFF. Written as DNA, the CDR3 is TGCAGCGTTGCAATTCTGGCAGGGAACACTGAAGCTTTCTTT.

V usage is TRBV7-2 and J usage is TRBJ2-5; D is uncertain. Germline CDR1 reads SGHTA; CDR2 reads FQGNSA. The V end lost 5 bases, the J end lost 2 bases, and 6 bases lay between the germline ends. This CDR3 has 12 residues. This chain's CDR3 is CASSRAQETQYF. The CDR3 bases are TGTGCCAGCAGCCGCGCACAAGAGACCCAGTACTTC.

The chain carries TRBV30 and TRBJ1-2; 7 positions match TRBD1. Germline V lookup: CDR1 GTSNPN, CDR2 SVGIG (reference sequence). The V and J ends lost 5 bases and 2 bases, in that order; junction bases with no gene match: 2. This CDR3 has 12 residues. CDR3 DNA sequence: TGTGCCTGGCAGGGGGGGAACTATGGCTACACCTTC. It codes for CAWQGGNYGYTF.

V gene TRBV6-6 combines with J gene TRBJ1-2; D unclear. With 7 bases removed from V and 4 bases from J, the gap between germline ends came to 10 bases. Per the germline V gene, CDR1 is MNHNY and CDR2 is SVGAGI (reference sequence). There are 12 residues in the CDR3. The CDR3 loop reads CASIFGVYGYTF. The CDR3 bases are TGTGCCAGCATCTTCGGGGTCTATGGCTACACCTTC.

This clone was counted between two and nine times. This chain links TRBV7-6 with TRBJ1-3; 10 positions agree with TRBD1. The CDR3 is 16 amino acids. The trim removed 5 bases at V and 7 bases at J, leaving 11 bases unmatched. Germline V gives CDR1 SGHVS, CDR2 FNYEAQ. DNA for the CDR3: TGTGCCAGCAGCCCCCTAGCCCGGGACAGGGGCAACACCATATATTTT. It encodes CASSPLARDRGNTIYF.

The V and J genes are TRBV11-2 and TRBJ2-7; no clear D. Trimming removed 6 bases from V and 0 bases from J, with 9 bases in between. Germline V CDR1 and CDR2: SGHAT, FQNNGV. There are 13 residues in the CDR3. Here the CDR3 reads CASRGTLSYEQYF. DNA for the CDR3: TGTGCCAGCAGAGGTACCCTCTCCTACGAGCAGTACTTC.

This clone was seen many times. As DNA, the CDR3 is TGTGTCTACCAGGGCACCGGGGAGCTGTTTTTT. The encoded protein is CVYQGTGELFF. V gene TRBV2 combines with J gene TRBJ2-2; weak D call: TRBD1 (5 bases). CDR3 length: 11 amino acids. CDR1 and CDR2 from the germline V gene are SNHLY and FYNNEI. Supplemented by reference TRBV2 and TRBJ2-2, the full variable domain reads EPEVTQTPSHQVTQMGQEVILRCVPISNHLYFYWYRQILGQKVEFLVSFYNNEISEKSEIFDDQFSVERPDGSNFTLKIRSTKLEDSAMYFCVYQGTGELFFGEGSRLTVL.

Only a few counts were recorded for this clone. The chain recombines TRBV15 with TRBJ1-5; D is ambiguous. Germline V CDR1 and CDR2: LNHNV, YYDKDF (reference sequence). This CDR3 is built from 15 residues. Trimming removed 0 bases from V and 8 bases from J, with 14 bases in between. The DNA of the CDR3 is TGTGCCACCAGCAGAGATGGCCCCGCGCGGGAGCCCCAGCATTTT. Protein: CATSRDGPAREPQHF.

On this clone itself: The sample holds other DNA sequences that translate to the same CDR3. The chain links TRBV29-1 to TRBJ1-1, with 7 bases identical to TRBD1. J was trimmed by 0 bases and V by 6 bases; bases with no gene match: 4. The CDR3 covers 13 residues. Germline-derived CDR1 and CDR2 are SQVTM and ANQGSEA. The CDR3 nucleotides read TGCAGCGTGGAGGGACAGTTGAACACTGAAGCTTTCTTT. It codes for CSVEGQLNTEAFF.

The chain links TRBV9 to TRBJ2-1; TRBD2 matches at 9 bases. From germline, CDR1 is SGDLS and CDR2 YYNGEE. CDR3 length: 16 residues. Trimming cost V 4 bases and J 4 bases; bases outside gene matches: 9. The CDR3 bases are TGTGCCAGCAGCACCTATCCGGGACTAGCTTACAATGAGCAGTTCTTC. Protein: CASSTYPGLAYNEQFF.

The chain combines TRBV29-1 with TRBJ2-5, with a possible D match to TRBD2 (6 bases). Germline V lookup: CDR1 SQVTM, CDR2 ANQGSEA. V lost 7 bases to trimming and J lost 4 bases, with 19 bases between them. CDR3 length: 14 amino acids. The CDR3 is CSAARRGNRETQYF. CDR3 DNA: TGCAGCGCCGCGCGACGGGGGAATCGAGAGACCCAGTACTTC.